This T cell receptor (beta chain) was observed in a study of shared T cell receptors in the human thymus. The CDR3 runs 19 residues. The germline V gene encodes CDR1 MGHRA and CDR2 YSYEKL. Unmatched junction bases numbered 12, after V lost 0 bases and J lost 6 bases. Data came from immunoSEQ multiplex PCR; TCRdb stores just in-frame clones and leaves some out. The table shows about 380,000 clones, with over 90% occurring only once. Material: thymocytes. The V gene is TRBV4-1, the J gene TRBJ2-1; 12 bases match TRBD2. The receptor was isolated from a human donor. CDR3 sequence reads: CASSQDETSGSHDRNEQFF. As DNA, the CDR3 is TGCGCCAGCAGCCAAGATGAGACTAGCGGGAGTCATGATCGCAATGAGCAGTTCTTC.